The source of this TCR beta chain is a study of T cells after yellow fever vaccination. This clonotype was counted at least ten times. The 5'RACE template-switching step produced TCR cDNA and added a universal primer site and UMIs. TCRdb fed the 5' RACE reads into MiXCR, producing one record per CDR3 protein. This sample yields some 350,000 distinct CDR3 sequences, of which 4% are seen a single time; more than 20% belongs to the top ten. The source material was PBMCs, sampled 5 days after the yellow fever booster vaccination. The receptor comes from a young man who received the YFV17D yellow fever vaccine.

The CDR3 DNA follows: TGTGCCAGCAGTTTTTGGGGCCTTAACTCCTACGAGCAGTACTTC. It codes for CASSFWGLNSYEQYF. The rearrangement links TRBV12-3 or TRBV12-4 to TRBJ2-7, with D possibly TRBD1 on 5 matching bases. V was pared by 3 bases and J by 0 bases, with 12 bases between. This CDR3 has 15 amino acids.